This T cell receptor beta chain originates from a study of response to subunit inactivated influenza vaccine. Concerning this clonotype itself: What it binds is unknown.

General study results and limits: New T cells are recruited in small numbers by each seasonal influenza vaccination, according to the authors' suggestion.

In TCRdb, the RT-PCR reads were re-called with MiXCR into one record per CDR3 protein. The sample includes some 850,000 distinct CDR3 sequences, 18% of them seen just once. CDR1 and CDR2 from the germline V gene are PRHDT and FYEKMQ (reference sequence). This CDR3 contains 16 residues. Deletions cut 0 bases from V and 7 bases from J, with 16 bases between. The J gene is TRBJ2-1, the V gene TRBV13; D is undetermined. The clonotype comes from a man aged 45-65 years who received an inactivated influenza vaccine. The sample was PBMCs from blood, taken 4 to 6 days after vaccination. CDR3 DNA sequence: TGTGCCAGCAGCTTAGGCCAACCAATTGGTTGGAATGAGCAGTTCTTC. It codes for CASSLGQPIGWNEQFF.